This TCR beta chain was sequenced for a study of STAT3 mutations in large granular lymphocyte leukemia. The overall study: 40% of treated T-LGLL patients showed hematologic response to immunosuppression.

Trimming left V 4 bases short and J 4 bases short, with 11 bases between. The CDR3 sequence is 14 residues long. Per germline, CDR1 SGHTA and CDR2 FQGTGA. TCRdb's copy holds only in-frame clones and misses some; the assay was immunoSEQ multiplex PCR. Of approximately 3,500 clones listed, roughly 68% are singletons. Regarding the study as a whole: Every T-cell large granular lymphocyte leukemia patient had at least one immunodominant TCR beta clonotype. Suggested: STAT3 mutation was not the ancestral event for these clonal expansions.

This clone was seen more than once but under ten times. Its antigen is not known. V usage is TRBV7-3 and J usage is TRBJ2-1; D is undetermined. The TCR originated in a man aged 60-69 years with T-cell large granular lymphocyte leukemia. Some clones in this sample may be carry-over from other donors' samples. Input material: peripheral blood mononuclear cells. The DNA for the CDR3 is TGTGCCAGCAGCTCCTCGGCCTTGTACAATGAGCAGTTCTTC. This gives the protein CASSSSALYNEQFF. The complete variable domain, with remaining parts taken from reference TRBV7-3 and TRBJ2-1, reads GAGVSQTPSNKVTEKGKYVELRCDPISGHTALYWYRQSLGQGPEFLIYFQGTGAADDSGLPNDRFFAVRPEGSVSTLKIQRTERGDSAVYLCASSSSALYNEQFFGPGTRLTVL.